This T cell receptor beta chain derives from a study of T cell responses to AZD1222 COVID-19 vaccine. The study, taken as a whole, reports: All repertoire sampling was performed exclusively after the peak T cell response. A reported finding is that nearly half of spike-specific TCRs target unmutated variant regions.

Germline CDR1 SSHAT, CDR2 FNYEAQ (reference sequence). The CDR3 spans 14 residues. A remark on this clone: Antigen: not known.

Clones were read by immunoSEQ multiplex PCR, and TCRdb kept only the in-frame ones, dropping some. The sample records about 130,000 clones, roughly 90% being singletons. V usage is TRBV7-7 and J usage is TRBJ1-4; D perhaps matches TRBD1 (5 bases). The source was peripheral blood, collected on day 0 of AZD1222 vaccination. The clonotype was recovered from an adult in good health. The CDR3 reads CAKYGRVYFGKLFF. In nucleotides, the CDR3 is TGTGCTAAGTATGGCAGGGTCTATTTTGGAAAACTGTTTTTT.